The 25 T cell receptor beta chains below come from one sample, sequenced in a study of sequential checkpoint blockade in melanoma. Clones were sequenced by immunoSEQ multiplex PCR, and TCRdb holds only the in-frame ones, with some missing. This repertoire shows nearly 2,500 clones, about 15% found once; its top ten account for 15% to 20%. The treatment: randomized to nivolumab then ipilimumab (arm A) or the reverse (arm B). Sequences were derived from tumor tissue (inferred from file names), sampled from a patient given nivolumab and ipilimumab in sequence. Every receptor here comes from a human donor with melanoma.

This clone is large within its sample. The CDR3 sequence is CASSRDRNNQPQHF. CDR3 nucleotides: TGTGCCAGCAGCCGGGACAGGAACAATCAGCCCCAGCATTTT. The rearrangement uses TRBV6-8 and TRBJ1-5, with 8 nucleotides matching TRBD1. Per the germline V gene, CDR1 is MNHGY and CDR2 is SAAAGT. CDR3 length equals 14 residues. V lost 6 bases and J lost 3; bases outside the gene matches: 4.

This clone was recorded at least ten times. The rearrangement joins TRBV9 to TRBJ1-2; unclear D gene. The CDR3 is made up of 15 amino acids. Trimming took off 2 bases at V and 0 bases at J, with 11 bases between the two ends. The germline CDR1 and CDR2 sequences are SGDLS and YYNGEE. CDR3 region: CASSVDPLPNYGYTF. CDR3 DNA sequence: TGTGCCAGCAGCGTGGACCCACTCCCTAACTATGGCTACACCTTC.

This clone appeared a few times. The rearrangement links TRBV6-8 to TRBJ2-3; 12 bases fit TRBD2. This CDR3 has 16 amino acids. V was clipped by 6 bases and J by 2 bases; unmatched bases: 6. In germline, CDR1 is MNHGY, CDR2 SAAAGT. The DNA of the CDR3 is TGTGCCAGCAGGCCCGGGACTAGCGGGCCCACAGATACGCAGTATTTT. This translates into CASRPGTSGPTDTQYF.

The genes are TRBV6-8 and TRBJ2-1, with 8 bases lining up with TRBD1. Germline V lookup: CDR1 MNHGY, CDR2 SAAAGT. The ends lost 1 base at V and 4 bases at J; junction bases unmatched: 3. The CDR3 contains 15 residues. The CDR3 DNA sequence: TGTGCCAGCAGTTACTTTACAGGGGGGTACAATGAGCAGTTCTTC. This gives the protein CASSYFTGGYNEQFF.

This sequence joins TRBV6-8 and TRBJ1-6; 11 bases agree with TRBD1. The junction had 10 bases not matched to a gene; V was cut back by 6 bases and J by 0 bases. Looked up from germline, CDR1 is MNHGY and CDR2 is SAAAGT. The CDR3 contains 19 residues. In DNA form, the CDR3 reads TGTGCCAGCAGCTACCGGGACAGGGGGTTTAGCTCCTATAATTCACCCCTCCACTTT. The encoded protein is CASSYRDRGFSSYNSPLHF.

This clone is termed medium-sized. The rearrangement links TRBV6-8 to TRBJ1-5; D not resolved. The CDR3 extends over 16 amino acids. V gave up 2 bases and J gave up 1 base, with 12 bases separating them. Germline assignment: CDR1 MNHGY and CDR2 SAAAGT. CDR3 bases: TGTGCCAGCAGTTACGGGTCAGAAAGAAGCAATCAGCCCCAGCATTTT. This encodes CASSYGSERSNQPQHF.

The chain links TRBV6-8 to TRBJ2-7; 9 bases fit TRBD1. Germline CDR1 reads MNHGY; CDR2 reads SAAAGT. The CDR3 runs 15 residues. The V and J ends lost 0 bases and 3 bases, in that order; junction bases with no gene match: 3. CDR3 coding DNA: TGTGCCAGCAGTTACTCACCGACAGGGGGCTACGAGCAGTACTTC. This encodes CASSYSPTGGYEQYF.

This clone is medium-sized by share. The genes are TRBV6-8 and TRBJ1-2, with D maybe TRBD1 (5 bases). The CDR3 is 16 amino acids. V dropped 6 bases and J dropped 4 bases, with 21 bases sitting between them. Germline CDR1 MNHGY, CDR2 SAAAGT. The CDR3 bases are TGTGCCAGCAGCCGTATCGCCGGGACGGAAGTCTATGGCTACACCTTC. Its translation: CASSRIAGTEVYGYTF.

In its sample, this clone was seen a few times. CDR3: CASRTTKMMNPYGYTF. The CDR3 DNA reads as TGTGCCAGCAGGACCACTAAGATGATGAACCCCTATGGCTACACCTTC. The chain links TRBV6-8 to TRBJ1-2; D unresolved. Germline V CDR1 and CDR2: MNHGY, SAAAGT. The V and J ends lost 6 bases and 4 bases respectively, with 21 bases between them. The CDR3 length is 16 residues.

A few counts support this clone. The rearrangement joins TRBV5-1 to TRBJ1-4; the D is unclear. Germline V gene sequence: CDR1 SGHRS, CDR2 YFSETQ. The CDR3 contains 15 residues. Trimming removed 4 bases at V and 0 bases at J, with 10 bases between. The CDR3 spells CASSRDSATNEKLFF. The CDR3, as DNA: TGCGCCAGCAGCAGGGATAGCGCAACTAATGAAAAACTGTTTTTT.

Only a few counts were recorded for this clone. V is TRBV30 and J is TRBJ2-7; 9 bases fit TRBD2. The CDR3 runs 13 residues. The germline V gene encodes CDR1 GTSNPN and CDR2 SVGIG (reference sequence). With V trimmed by 0 bases and J by 7 bases, 4 bases remained unmatched. For the CDR3, the DNA is TGTGCCTGGAGTGTCCGGCTAGCGGGGGAGCAGTACTTC. Amino acid sequence: CAWSVRLAGEQYF.

This clone was seen a few times. This chain links TRBV12-5 with TRBJ1-4; D is ambiguous. CDR3 length equals 13 residues. The germline CDR1 and CDR2 sequences are LGHNT and FRNRAP. The CDR3 DNA sequence: TGTGCCTCCCGCCAAGACTCTAATGAAAAACTGTTTTTT. This gives the protein CASRQDSNEKLFF. The full variable domain, rest sourced from reference TRBV12-5 and TRBJ1-4, is DARVTQTPRHKVTEMGQEVTMRCQPILGHNTVFWYRQTMMQGLELLAYFRNRAPLDDSGMPKDRFSAEMPDATLATLKIQPSEPRDSAVYFCASRQDSNEKLFFGSGTQLSVL.

This clone was detected only a few times. The chain couples TRBV28 to TRBJ2-3, with TRBD1 matching 9 bases. V was pared by 4 bases and J by 6 bases, with 8 bases of the junction left unmatched. The CDR3 consists of 15 residues. Germline V gene lookup returns CDR1 MDHEN and CDR2 SYDVKM. The CDR3 DNA sequence: TGTGCCAGCAGTTCGTCCGGGACAGGGACTGATACGCAGTATTTT. Its protein product is CASSSSGTGTDTQYF.

The gene calls are TRBV9 and TRBJ1-1; TRBD1 matches 8 bases. Unmatched junction bases numbered 8, after V lost 0 bases and J lost 4 bases. The CDR3 contains 16 residues. Per the germline V gene, CDR1 is SGDLS and CDR2 is YYNGEE. The CDR3 loop reads CASSVGAYRGSTEAFF. The CDR3 DNA follows: TGTGCCAGCAGCGTAGGGGCCTACAGGGGGAGCACTGAAGCTTTCTTT.

DNA for the CDR3: TGCGCCAGCAGCTTGGGGGGTGGGATGAACACTGAAGCTTTCTTT. Encoded protein: CASSLGGGMNTEAFF. J is TRBJ1-1 and V is TRBV5-1; unclear D gene. Trimming took 0 bases from V and 0 from J, leaving 9 bases between them. The CDR3 has 15 residues. Germline values: CDR1 SGHRS, CDR2 YFSETQ.

This clone came up many times. The gene calls are TRBV11-3 and TRBJ1-5; TRBD1 aligns across 9 bases. V was pared by 5 bases and J by 6 bases, with 8 bases of the junction left unmatched. There are 15 residues in the CDR3. Germline V gene sequence: CDR1 SGHNT, CDR2 YENEEA. The CDR3 nucleotides are TGTGCCAGCAGCATCACAGGGGGCTTAACTCAGCCCCAGCATTTT. Translated, it gives CASSITGGLTQPQHF.

This clone was observed a handful of times. The chain couples TRBV4-1 to TRBJ1-5; weak D call: TRBD1 (5 bases). From germline, CDR1 is MGHRA and CDR2 YSYEKL. Trimming cost V 4 bases and J 4 bases, with 11 bases left between them. This CDR3 has 14 amino acids. The CDR3 spells CASSPREGNQPQHF. CDR3 DNA sequence: TGCGCCAGCAGCCCTCGCGAGGGGAATCAGCCCCAGCATTTT.

This clone is judged medium-sized. The gene calls are TRBV11-3 and TRBJ1-6; D possibly corresponds to TRBD1 (5 bases). The CDR3 totals 15 residues. Per the germline V gene, CDR1 is SGHNT and CDR2 is YENEEA. The V and J ends lost 3 bases and 10 bases respectively, with 16 bases between them. Here the CDR3 DNA reads TGTGCCAGCAGCTTTACCAGTTCAGGGATGTCACCCCTCCACTTT. It codes for CASSFTSSGMSPLHF. Complete variable domain (other parts from reference TRBV11-3 and TRBJ1-6): EAGVVQSPRYKIIEKKQPVAFWCNPISGHNTLYWYLQNLGQGPELLIRYENEEAVDDSQLPKDRFSAERLKGVDSTLKIQPAELGDSAVYLCASSFTSSGMSPLHFGNGTRLTVT.

This clone came up many times. This chain joins TRBV11-3 and TRBJ2-3, with D perhaps TRBD2 (6 bases). Trimming took off 2 bases at V and 4 bases at J, with 16 bases between the two ends. There are 16 residues in the CDR3. Germline V lookup: CDR1 SGHNT, CDR2 YENEEA. The CDR3 region is CASSLRAWRGADTQYF. CDR3 sequence (DNA): TGTGCCAGCAGCTTAAGGGCCTGGAGGGGCGCAGATACGCAGTATTTT.

This clone was counted only a few times. V is TRBV11-3 and J is TRBJ2-3, with D maybe TRBD1 (5 bases). Trimming pared 4 bases from V and 8 bases from J, leaving 16 bases between. Germline CDR1 SGHNT, CDR2 YENEEA. The CDR3 contains 14 residues. CDR3 in DNA: TGTGCCAGCAGCTCCCCGTCGACAGAGGCTACGCAGTATTTT. Amino acids: CASSSPSTEATQYF.

By sample share, this clone is medium-sized. The chain carries TRBV6-8 and TRBJ1-5; 7 bases map to TRBD1. The CDR3 is 16 amino acids. Looked up from germline, CDR1 is MNHGY and CDR2 is SAAAGT. With 6 bases clipped from V and 3 bases from J, the junction kept 11 bases outside the gene matches. Here the CDR3 DNA reads TGTGCCAGCAGCCTCAGTACGGGACAGCCCAATCAGCCCCAGCATTTT. It specifies CASSLSTGQPNQPQHF.

The V call is TRBV6-8, the J call TRBJ1-1, with D possibly TRBD1 on 6 matching bases. CDR1 is MNHGY and CDR2 is SAAAGT in the germline V gene. The CDR3 sequence is 15 residues long. The V and J ends lost 4 bases and 1 base respectively, with 13 bases between them. The CDR3 nucleotides are TGTGCCAGCAGTTCCTCCAGGGGAGGGAACACTGAAGCTTTCTTT. Protein: CASSSSRGGNTEAFF.

This clone occurred a few times. This chain connects TRBV9 to TRBJ1-6; D is perhaps TRBD1 (6 bases). V was pared by 3 bases and J by 7 bases, with 11 bases between. Germline V gene data show CDR1 as SGDLS and CDR2 as YYNGEE. The CDR3 extends over 14 amino acids. The CDR3 nucleotides read TGTGCCAGCAGCGGACAGGTCGCCAATTCACCCCTCCACTTT. Protein product: CASSGQVANSPLHF.

This chain links TRBV19 with TRBJ2-6; D remains ambiguous. The germline V gene encodes CDR1 LNHDA and CDR2 SQIVND (reference sequence). This CDR3 contains 14 residues. Trimming removed 5 bases at V and 1 base at J, with 6 bases between. The CDR3 nucleotides read TGTGCCAGTAGTCCAGTATCTGGGGCCAACGTCCTGACTTTC. It translates to CASSPVSGANVLTF.

CDR3 nucleotide sequence: TGCGCCAGCAGCTTTACAGGGGATCCATATTCACCCCTCCACTTT. This codes for CASSFTGDPYSPLHF. V and J are TRBV5-1 and TRBJ1-6; 7 bases are shared with TRBD1. Germline values: CDR1 SGHRS, CDR2 YFSETQ. CDR3 length: 15 residues. The trim removed 2 bases at V and 8 bases at J, leaving 7 bases unmatched.